Sequencing of this T cell receptor (beta chain) was carried out in a study of CXCR3-negative and CXCR3-positive naive CD8 T cells (dated by TCRdb to about 2019). A note on the overall study: About 150 million TRB reads were obtained in total, roughly 1.5 +/- 0.3 million reads per library. Naive subsets from about 5 donors and memory cells from 3 donors were included in the TRBV-TRBJ cluster analysis. Data from around ten donors, pooled across two independent experiments, went into the diversity and physicochemical repertoire analyses. Broader findings and caveats from the paper: Freshly isolated PBMCs were used for most assays because CXCR3 expression went down partially after cryopreservation. Surface CD5, linked to self-reactivity in mice, was comparable between naive subsets; TCR interaction strength was therefore also inferred from TRB CDR3 physicochemical properties. TRB CDR3s from CXCR3-positive naive cells showed higher hydrophobicity (lower Kidera factor 4), lower energy, and higher strength and volume indices than CXCR3-negative naive cells. Within the same donor, TRBV-TRBJ usage looked similar between naive CXCR3-negative and CXCR3-positive cells, but memory cells had distinct patterns. Repertoire diversity was comparably high in both naive subsets but much lower in memory CD8+ T cells.

About this clonotype: The antigen it recognizes is unknown.

For each CD8+ T cell subset, flow sorting was done in triplicate, and about 300,000 cells per subset went directly into RLT lysis buffer. To exclude memory contaminants, naive CD8+ T cells were stringently defined as CD45RO-CCR7+CD27+CD95-. Peripheral blood mononuclear cells were isolated from buffy coats using standard density gradient centrifugation. A FACSAria III was used to flow-sort naive CD8+ T cells into CXCR3-negative and CXCR3-positive populations. An RNeasy Mini Kit was used to extract total RNA from the sorted cells. Sequenced using a NextSeq 550. The Human TCR Profiling Kit (MiLaboratory) was used to make UMI-labeled 5' RACE TRB cDNA libraries. The full amount of extracted RNA was used for cDNA synthesis, and the full amount of resulting cDNA was used for PCR amplification. Libraries were prepared in parallel using an identical number of PCR cycles. In the paper's pipeline: With a minimum of two reads required per UMI, MIGEC and MiXCR pulled out about 50,000 +/- 10,000 unique UMI-labeled TRB cDNA molecules from each library. An average of approximately 40,000 +/- 10,000 functional in-frame TRB CDR3 nucleotide clonotypes without stop codons was found per library. Diversity metrics, including normalized Shannon-Wiener and Chao1, were computed in VDJtools after downsampling to 5000 UMI-labeled TRB molecules per sample. VDJtools was used to calculate clonotype-size-weighted physicochemical properties of the central five CDR3 residues, namely interaction energy, strength, volume and Kidera factor 4. TCRdb reprocessed the reads, and each CDR3 protein sequence is entered once, without DNA. The V and J calls, along with clone size, are taken from TCRdb and not from the paper's own processing. This sample's records show about 86,000 distinct CDR3 sequences. Together, the top ten hold less than 1% of the sample.

The CDR3 holds 15 amino acids from the cysteine to the phenylalanine. The DNA is not on file. The germline V gene sets CDR1 to MDHEN and CDR2 to SYDVKM. This TCR derives from a human donor in good health. Some clones in this sample may be carry-over from other donors' samples. Recombination connected TRBV28 to TRBJ1-1. Sequenced material: naive CXCR3+ CD8+ T cells from blood. The meaning of the sample's cell subset or site label: CD45RO-CCR7+CD27+CD95- naive CD8+ T cells expressing CXCR3 (TNR3+). The CDR3 reads as follows: CASSFLAAGDTEAFF.